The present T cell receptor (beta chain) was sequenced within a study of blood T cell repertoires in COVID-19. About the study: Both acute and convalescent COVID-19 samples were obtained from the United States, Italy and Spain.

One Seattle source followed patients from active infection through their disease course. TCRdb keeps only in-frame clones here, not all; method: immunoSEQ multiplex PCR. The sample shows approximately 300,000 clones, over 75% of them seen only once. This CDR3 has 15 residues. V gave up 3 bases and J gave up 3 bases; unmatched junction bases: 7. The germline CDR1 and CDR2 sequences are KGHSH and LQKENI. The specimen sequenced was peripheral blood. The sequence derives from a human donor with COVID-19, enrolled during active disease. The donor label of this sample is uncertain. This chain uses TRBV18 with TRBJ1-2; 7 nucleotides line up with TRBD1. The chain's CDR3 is CASSPNNRGDYGYTF. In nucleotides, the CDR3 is TGTGCCAGCTCACCTAATAACAGGGGAGACTATGGCTACACCTTC.